These 17 T cell receptor beta chains originate from one sample sequenced in a study of T cell repertoires in cytomegalovirus infection. TCRdb re-called the reads with MiXCR, one entry per CDR3 protein. The table has some 200,000 distinct CDR3 sequences, about a tenth seen once. Material: PBMCs. Receptors originate from a human donor in good health (CMV status not recorded). Some clones in this sample may be carry-over from other donors' samples.

The table lists this clonotype with many counts. The rearrangement uses TRBV6-2 or TRBV6-3 and TRBJ1-1; D might be TRBD1 (6 bases). The CDR3 runs 17 residues. The germline V gene has CDR1 MNHEY and CDR2 SVGEGT. V was clipped by 2 bases and J by 1 base, with 17 bases between them. CDR3 protein: CASSYVGTGRKNTEAFF. Here the CDR3 DNA reads TGTGCCAGCAGTTACGTGGGCACAGGGCGGAAGAACACTGAAGCTTTCTTT.

This clonotype was counted ten times or more. This sequence joins TRBV7-2 and TRBJ2-7; D is unclear. The CDR3 is made up of 16 amino acids. Germline V gene sequence: CDR1 SGHTA, CDR2 FQGNSA. Trimming cost V 0 bases and J 4 bases, with 16 bases left between them. The CDR3 coding sequence is TGTGCCAGCAGCTTAGCGATAACGGGCGGCCCGTACGAGCAGTACTTC. Translating it yields CASSLAITGGPYEQYF. Complete variable domain (other parts from reference TRBV7-2 and TRBJ2-7): GAGVSQSPSNKVTEKGKDVELRCDPISGHTALYWYRQSLGQGLEFLIYFQGNSAPDKSGLPSDRFSAERTGGSVSTLTIQRTQQEDSAVYLCASSLAITGGPYEQYFGPGTRLTVT.

There are many counts of this clonotype. The chain joins TRBV7-6 to TRBJ1-2, with a possible D match to TRBD1 (5 bases). Deletions cut 1 base from V and 4 bases from J, with 13 bases between. Germline V CDR1 and CDR2: SGHVS, FNYEAQ. This CDR3 is built from 15 residues. The CDR3, as DNA: TGTGCCAGCAGCTTAGTCTGGGCCAGGGCCTATGGCTACACCTTC. Its translation is CASSLVWARAYGYTF.

V is TRBV7-9 and J is TRBJ2-7, with a possible D match to TRBD1 (6 bases). Trimming took off 5 bases at V and 7 bases at J, with 18 bases between the two ends. The CDR3 length is 14 residues. The germline CDR1 and CDR2 sequences are SEHNR and FQNEAQ (reference sequence). The CDR3 coding sequence is TGTGCCAGCAGCCCCCTCACCCAGGGGCGGGAGCAGTACTTC. It codes for CASSPLTQGREQYF.

CDR3 in DNA: TGTGCCAGCAGCTCCGACCTTTTTACTAGCGGGAGGGACTACAATACGCAGTTCTTC. This encodes CASSSDLFTSGRDYNTQFF. This rearrangement joins TRBV7-6 to TRBJ2-1; TRBD2 aligns across 13 bases. V trimming: 4 bases; J trimming: 12 bases; junction bases outside the gene matches: 21. This CDR3 has 19 amino acids. Per germline, CDR1 SGHVS and CDR2 FNYEAQ.

This clonotype was detected only a few times. The chain combines TRBV11-2 with TRBJ1-1; unclear D gene. With 5 bases removed from V and 1 base from J, the gap between germline ends came to 11 bases. The CDR3 length is 14 residues. Germline CDR1 is SGHAT and CDR2 is FQNNGV. CDR3: CASSQRSGNTEAFF. The CDR3 DNA sequence: TGTGCCAGCAGCCAACGGTCAGGGAACACTGAAGCTTTCTTT.

This clonotype was seen at least ten times. The chain couples TRBV28 to TRBJ2-1; D is uncertain. Germline CDR1 is MDHEN and CDR2 is SYDVKM. V was clipped by 5 bases and J by 4 bases, with 15 bases between them. This CDR3 has 15 residues. The CDR3 loop is CASSPTPDHYNEQFF. For the CDR3, the DNA is TGTGCCAGCAGTCCGACTCCGGACCATTACAATGAGCAGTTCTTC.

This clonotype was picked up many times. The chain links TRBV5-1 to TRBJ2-2, with TRBD2 matching 7 bases. Germline values: CDR1 SGHRS, CDR2 YFSETQ. This CDR3 comprises 16 residues. Trimming at V came to 4 bases and at J to 3 bases, leaving 9 bases not matched to a gene. This CDR3 is CASSPWTRVDTGELFF. CDR3 nucleotides: TGCGCCAGCAGCCCCTGGACTAGAGTGGACACCGGGGAGCTGTTTTTT.

This clonotype was found many times. This chain links TRBV7-2 with TRBJ1-2; D is possibly TRBD1 (5 bases). The CDR3 is 15 amino acids. Germline CDR1 is SGHTA and CDR2 is FQGNSA. Trimming left V 0 bases short and J 2 bases short, with 10 bases between. In DNA, the CDR3 is TGTGCCAGCAGCTTAGCCAGGGCAGGGAACTATGGCTACACCTTC. Residues: CASSLARAGNYGYTF.

This clonotype was counted ten times or more. CDR3 DNA sequence: TGTGCCAGCAGCCGGGACAGGGGGAACACTGAAGCTTTCTTT. Its protein is CASSRDRGNTEAFF. V usage is TRBV5-5 and J usage is TRBJ1-1; 10 bases align to TRBD1. Trimming took 4 bases from V and 1 from J; bases not matched to a gene: 1. This CDR3 comprises 14 residues. CDR1 and CDR2 from the germline V gene are SGHKS and YYEKEE (reference sequence).

In this sample, this clonotype turned up many times. The chain is built from TRBV10-3 and TRBJ2-7; D unclear. The CDR3 runs to 15 residues. Germline V gene data show CDR1 as ENHRY and CDR2 as SYGVKD. Trimming cost V 3 bases and J 3 bases, with 15 bases left between them. This CDR3 reads CAISDVGRSVYEQYF. The CDR3 region has the DNA TGTGCCATCAGTGACGTGGGCAGGTCGGTCTACGAGCAGTACTTC.

This clonotype has ten or more counts. CDR3 loop: CAWSLRGQPNTEAFF. For the CDR3, the DNA is TGTGCCTGGAGTCTTAGAGGACAGCCCAACACTGAAGCTTTCTTT. This chain uses TRBV30 with TRBJ1-1, with TRBD1 as a possible D gene (6 bases). CDR1 is GTSNPN, CDR2 SVGIG, per germline (reference sequence). This CDR3 is 15 amino acids long. The V and J ends lost 2 bases and 2 bases respectively, with 15 bases between them.

This clonotype appeared many times. The rearrangement joins TRBV6-2 or TRBV6-3 to TRBJ2-3; possibly TRBD2 for D (5 bases). CDR1 and CDR2 from the germline V gene are MNHEY and SVGEGT. Trimming left V 4 bases short and J 3 bases short, with 8 bases between. The length of the CDR3 is 13 residues. The CDR3 nucleotides are TGTGCCAGCAGTTCCCGGGAAACAGATACGCAGTATTTT. Amino acid sequence: CASSSRETDTQYF.

This clonotype has a handful of counts. The J gene is TRBJ2-7, the V gene TRBV4-2; D not resolved. With 6 bases removed from V and 5 bases from J, the gap between germline ends came to 11 bases. The CDR3 totals 12 residues. Per germline, CDR1 LGHNA and CDR2 YNFKEQ. CDR3 bases: TGTGCCAGCAGTCATAGGAATCACGAGCAGTACTTC. It yields the protein CASSHRNHEQYF.

This clonotype was seen ten or more times. J is TRBJ2-6 and V is TRBV7-3, with D tentatively TRBD1 or TRBD2 (5 bases each). In germline, CDR1 is SGHTA, CDR2 FQGTGA. CDR3 length equals 16 residues. With 5 bases removed from V and 0 bases from J, the gap between germline ends came to 11 bases. The CDR3 spells CASSPGRSSGANVLTF. In DNA form, the CDR3 reads TGTGCCAGCAGCCCGGGACGGTCCTCTGGGGCCAACGTCCTGACTTTC.

V and J are TRBV20-1 and TRBJ2-1; perhaps TRBD2 as D (5 bases). V was trimmed by 6 bases and J by 6 bases, leaving 15 bases between them. Germline CDR1 and CDR2: DFQATT and SNEGSKA (reference sequence). The length of the CDR3 is 13 residues. The CDR3 region has the DNA TGCAGTGCCGCGCGGACTTTCGGCAATGAGCAGTTCTTC. It is translated as CSAARTFGNEQFF.

This clonotype has ten or more counts. The rearrangement joins TRBV28 to TRBJ2-5; D may be TRBD2 (6 bases). CDR1 is MDHEN and CDR2 is SYDVKM in the germline V gene. V was cut by 6 bases and J by 5 bases, with 13 bases left in between. This CDR3 has 13 amino acids. The CDR3 bases are TGTGCCAGCAGCGACGGAGGGCGGGAGACCCAGTACTTC. It specifies CASSDGGRETQYF.